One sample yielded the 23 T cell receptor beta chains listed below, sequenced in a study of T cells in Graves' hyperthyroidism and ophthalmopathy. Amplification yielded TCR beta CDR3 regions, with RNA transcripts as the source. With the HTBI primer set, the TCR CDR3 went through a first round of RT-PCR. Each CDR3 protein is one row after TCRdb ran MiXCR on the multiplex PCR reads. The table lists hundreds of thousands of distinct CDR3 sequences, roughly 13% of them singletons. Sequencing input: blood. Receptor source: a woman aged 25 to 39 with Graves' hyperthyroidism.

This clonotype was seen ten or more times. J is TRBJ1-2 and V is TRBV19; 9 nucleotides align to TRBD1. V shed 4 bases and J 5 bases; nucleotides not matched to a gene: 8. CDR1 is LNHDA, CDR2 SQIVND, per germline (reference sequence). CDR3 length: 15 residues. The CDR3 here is CASSTYRDREYGYTF. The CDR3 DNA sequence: TGTGCCAGTAGTACATACCGGGACAGGGAGTATGGCTACACCTTC. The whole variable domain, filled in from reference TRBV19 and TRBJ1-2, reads DGGITQSPKYLFRKEGQNVTLSCEQNLNHDAMYWYRQDPGQGLRLIYYSQIVNDFQKGDIAEGYSVSREKKESFPLTVTSAQKNPTAFYLCASSTYRDREYGYTFGSGTRLTVV.

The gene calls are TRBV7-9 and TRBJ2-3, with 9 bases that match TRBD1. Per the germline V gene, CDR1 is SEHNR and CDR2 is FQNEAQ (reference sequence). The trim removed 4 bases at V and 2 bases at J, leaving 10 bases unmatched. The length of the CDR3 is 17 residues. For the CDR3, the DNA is TGTGCCAGCAGCTCCCGGGACAGGGAAGAGGCCACAGATACGCAGTATTTT. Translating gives CASSSRDREEATDTQYF. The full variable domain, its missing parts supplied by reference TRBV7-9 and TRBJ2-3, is DTGVSQNPRHKITKRGQNVTFRCDPISEHNRLYWYRQTLGQGPEFLTYFQNEAQLEKSRLLSDRFSAERPKGSFSTLEIQRTEQGDSAMYLCASSSRDREEATDTQYFGPGTRLTVL.

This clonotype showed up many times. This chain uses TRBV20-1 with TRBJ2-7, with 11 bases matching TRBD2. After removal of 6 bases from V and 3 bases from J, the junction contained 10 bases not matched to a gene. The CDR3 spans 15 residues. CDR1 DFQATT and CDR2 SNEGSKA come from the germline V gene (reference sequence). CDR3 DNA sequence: TGCAGTGCCCAGCCGGGACTAGCGGTGAACTACGAGCAGTACTTC. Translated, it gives CSAQPGLAVNYEQYF.

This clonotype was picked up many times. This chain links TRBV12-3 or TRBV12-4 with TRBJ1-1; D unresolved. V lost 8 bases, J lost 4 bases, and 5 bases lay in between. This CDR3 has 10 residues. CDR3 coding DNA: TGTGCCAGCGCAGGCACTGAAGCTTTCTTT. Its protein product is CASAGTEAFF.

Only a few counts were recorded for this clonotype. CDR3 amino acids: CASSDLGAYEQYF. CDR3 sequence (DNA): TGTGCCAGTAGTGATTTAGGGGCCTACGAGCAGTACTTC. This chain joins TRBV19 and TRBJ2-7, with D tentatively TRBD1 (5 bases). The germline V and J ends were trimmed by 5 bases and 2 bases, with 10 bases remaining between them. Germline values: CDR1 LNHDA, CDR2 SQIVND (reference sequence). CDR3 size: 13 residues. The whole variable domain, filled in from reference TRBV19 and TRBJ2-7, reads DGGITQSPKYLFRKEGQNVTLSCEQNLNHDAMYWYRQDPGQGLRLIYYSQIVNDFQKGDIAEGYSVSREKKESFPLTVTSAQKNPTAFYLCASSDLGAYEQYFGPGTRLTVT.

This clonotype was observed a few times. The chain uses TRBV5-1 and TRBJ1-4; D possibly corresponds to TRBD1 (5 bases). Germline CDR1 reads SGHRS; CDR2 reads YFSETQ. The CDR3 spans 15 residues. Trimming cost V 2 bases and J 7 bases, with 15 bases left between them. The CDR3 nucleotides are TGCGCCAGCAGCTTAGGCTCCGGGGGGGGTGAAAAACTGTTTTTT. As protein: CASSLGSGGGEKLFF.

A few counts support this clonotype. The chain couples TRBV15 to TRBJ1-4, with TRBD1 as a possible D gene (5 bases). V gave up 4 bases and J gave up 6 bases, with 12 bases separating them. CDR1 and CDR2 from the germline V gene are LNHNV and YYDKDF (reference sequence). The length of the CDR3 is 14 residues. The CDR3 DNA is TGTGCCACCAGCAAAACAGGATCCCATGAAAAACTGTTTTTT. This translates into CATSKTGSHEKLFF.

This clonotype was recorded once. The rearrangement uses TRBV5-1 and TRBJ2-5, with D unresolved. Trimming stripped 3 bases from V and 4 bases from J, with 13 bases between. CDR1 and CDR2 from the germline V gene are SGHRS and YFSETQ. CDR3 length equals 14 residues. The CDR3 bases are TGCGCCAGCAGCTCCGTCCCCGGCGGAGAGACCCAGTACTTC. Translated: CASSSVPGGETQYF.

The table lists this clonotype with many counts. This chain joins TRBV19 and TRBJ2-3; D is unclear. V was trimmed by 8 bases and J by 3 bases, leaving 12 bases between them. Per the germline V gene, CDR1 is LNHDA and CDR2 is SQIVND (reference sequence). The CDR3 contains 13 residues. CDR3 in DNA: TGTGCCAGTTCGGAACAGCCAACAGATACGCAGTATTTT. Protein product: CASSEQPTDTQYF.

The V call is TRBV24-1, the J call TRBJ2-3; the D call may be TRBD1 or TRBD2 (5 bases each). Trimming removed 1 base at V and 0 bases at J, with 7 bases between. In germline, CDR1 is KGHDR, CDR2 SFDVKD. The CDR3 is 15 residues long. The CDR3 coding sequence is TGTGCCACCAGTGATTTACGGGACAGCACAGATACGCAGTATTTT. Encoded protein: CATSDLRDSTDTQYF.

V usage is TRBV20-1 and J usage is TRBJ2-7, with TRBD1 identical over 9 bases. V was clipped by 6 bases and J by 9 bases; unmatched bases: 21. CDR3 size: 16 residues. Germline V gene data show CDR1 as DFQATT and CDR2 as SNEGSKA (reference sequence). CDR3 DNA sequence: TGCAGTGCGAACCGGGACAGGGTTCGAGGGGTCGAGGGGCAGTACTTC. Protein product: CSANRDRVRGVEGQYF.

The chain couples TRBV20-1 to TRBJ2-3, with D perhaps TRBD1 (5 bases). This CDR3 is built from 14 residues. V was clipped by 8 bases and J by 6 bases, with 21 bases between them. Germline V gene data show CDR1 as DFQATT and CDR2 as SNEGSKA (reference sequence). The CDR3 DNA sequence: TGCAGTACTTCAACAGGTTCCGTGGGGGATACGCAGTATTTT. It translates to CSTSTGSVGDTQYF.

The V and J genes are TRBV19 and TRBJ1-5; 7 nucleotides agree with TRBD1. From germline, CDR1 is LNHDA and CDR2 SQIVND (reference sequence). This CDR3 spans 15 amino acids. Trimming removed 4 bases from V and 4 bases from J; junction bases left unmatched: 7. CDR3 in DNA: TGTGCCAGTAGTACCGACAGGGCCCGGAATCAGCCCCAGCATTTT. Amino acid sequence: CASSTDRARNQPQHF.

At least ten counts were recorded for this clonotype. Here the CDR3 DNA reads TGTGCCAACAGATACAGACAGACTATGAACACTGAAGCTTTCTTT. It encodes CANRYRQTMNTEAFF. The chain links TRBV2 to TRBJ1-1; D may be TRBD1 (5 bases). Trimming cost V 10 bases and J 0 bases, with 18 bases left between them. The CDR3 is 15 residues long. From germline, CDR1 is SNHLY and CDR2 FYNNEI.

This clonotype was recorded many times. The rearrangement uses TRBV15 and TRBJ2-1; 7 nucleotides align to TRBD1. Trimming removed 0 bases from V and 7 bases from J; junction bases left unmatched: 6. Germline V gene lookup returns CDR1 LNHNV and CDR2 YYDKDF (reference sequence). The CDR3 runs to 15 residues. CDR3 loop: CATSRDLAGGNEQFF. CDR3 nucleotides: TGTGCCACCAGCAGAGATCTGGCAGGGGGAAATGAGCAGTTCTTC.

The CDR3 DNA is TGTGCCAGCAGTTCCCAGAACATTATGGTCACCGGGGAGCTGTTTTTT. Translation: CASSSQNIMVTGELFF. This chain uses TRBV12-3 or TRBV12-4 with TRBJ2-2; D gene unclear. Trimming shortened V by 4 bases and J by 4 bases, and 16 bases separated the two germline ends. The CDR3 has 16 amino acids.

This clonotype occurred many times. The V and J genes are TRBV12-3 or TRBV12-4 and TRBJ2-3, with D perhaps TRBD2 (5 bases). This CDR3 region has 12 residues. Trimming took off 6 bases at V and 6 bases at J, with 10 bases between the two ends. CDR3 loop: CASRAAGDTQYF. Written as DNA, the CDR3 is TGTGCCAGCAGAGCGGCGGGCGATACGCAGTATTTT.

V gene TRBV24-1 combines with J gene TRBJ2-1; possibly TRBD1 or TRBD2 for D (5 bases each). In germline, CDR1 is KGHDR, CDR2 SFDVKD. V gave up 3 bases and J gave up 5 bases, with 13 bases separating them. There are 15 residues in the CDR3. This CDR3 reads CATSDRDLAHNEQFF. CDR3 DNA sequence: TGTGCCACCAGTGATCGGGACCTAGCTCACAATGAGCAGTTCTTC.

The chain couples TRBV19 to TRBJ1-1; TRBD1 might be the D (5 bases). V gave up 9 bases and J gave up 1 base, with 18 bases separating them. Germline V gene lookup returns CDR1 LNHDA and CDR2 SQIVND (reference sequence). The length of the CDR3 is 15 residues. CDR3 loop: CASRRFGDGNTEAFF. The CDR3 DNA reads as TGTGCCAGCCGACGTTTCGGGGACGGGAACACTGAAGCTTTCTTT.

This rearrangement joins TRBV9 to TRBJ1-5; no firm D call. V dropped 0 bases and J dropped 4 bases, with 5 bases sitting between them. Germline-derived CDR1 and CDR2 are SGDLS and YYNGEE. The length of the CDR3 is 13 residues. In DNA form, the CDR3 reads TGTGCCAGCAGCGTAGATTGGAATCAGCCCCAGCATTTT. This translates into CASSVDWNQPQHF.

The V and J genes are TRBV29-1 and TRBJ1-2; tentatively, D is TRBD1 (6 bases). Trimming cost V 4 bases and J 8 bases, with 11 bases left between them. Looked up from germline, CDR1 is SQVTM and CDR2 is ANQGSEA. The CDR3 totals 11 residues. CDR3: CSVGGGPGYTF. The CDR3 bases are TGCAGCGTTGGAGGGGGGCCAGGCTACACCTTC. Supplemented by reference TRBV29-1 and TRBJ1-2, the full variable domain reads SAVISQKPSRDICQRGTSLTIQCQVDSQVTMMFWYRQQPGQSLTLIATANQGSEATYESGFVIDKFPISRPNLTFSTLTVSNMSPEDSSIYLCSVGGGPGYTFGSGTRLTVV.

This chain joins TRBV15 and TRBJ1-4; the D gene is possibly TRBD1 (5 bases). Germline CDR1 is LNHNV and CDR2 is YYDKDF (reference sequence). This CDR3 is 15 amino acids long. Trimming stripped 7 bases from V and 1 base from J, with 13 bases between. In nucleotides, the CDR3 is TGTGCCACCAAAGAGCGACAGATAACTAATGAAAAACTGTTTTTT. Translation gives CATKERQITNEKLFF.

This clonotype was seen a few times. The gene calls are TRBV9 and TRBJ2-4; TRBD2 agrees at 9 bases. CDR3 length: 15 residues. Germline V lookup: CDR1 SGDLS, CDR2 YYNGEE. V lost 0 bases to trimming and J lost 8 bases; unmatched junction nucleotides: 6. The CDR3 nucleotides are TGTGCCAGCAGCGTAGGGCGGGAGGGGGAGGACATTCAGTACTTC. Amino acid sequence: CASSVGREGEDIQYF.